The source of this TCR beta chain is a study of shared clonotypes between healthy human individuals. This clone was detected a few times. This table comes from immunoSEQ multiplex PCR, and its TCRdb copy is limited to in-frame clones, with some not included. Of around 500,000 clones listed, roughly three quarters are singletons. The V gene's germline CDR1 is MDHEN and CDR2 SYDVKM. The length of the CDR3 is 12 residues. Deletions cut 6 bases from V and 4 bases from J, with 7 bases between. This chain connects TRBV28 to TRBJ2-1, with D unclear. Material for sequencing was PBMCs. This TCR was sampled from a woman aged 40 to 49 in good health. Some clones in this sample may be carry-over from other donors' samples. The CDR3 is CASRGNYNEQFF. The CDR3 bases are TGTGCCAGCAGAGGGAATTACAATGAGCAGTTCTTC.